Presented here are 7 T cell receptor beta chains from one specimen sequenced in a study of shared clonotypes between healthy human individuals. In the naive CD8 group, cells lacked CD45RO and were positively selected for CCR7, so terminally differentiated effector memory CD45RA+ cells were left out. The table came from immunoSEQ multiplex PCR; TCRdb's copy has only in-frame clones and leaves some out. The profile shows about 2 million clones, over 85% of them singletons. Material: naive CD8+ T cells sorted from blood. These receptors came from a man younger than 35 in good health.

The chain carries TRBV6-5 and TRBJ2-1; no clear D gene. Germline V CDR1 and CDR2: MNHEY, SVGAGI. Trimming shortened V by 5 bases and J by 4 bases, and 12 bases separated the two germline ends. The CDR3 contains 14 residues. The CDR3 region is CASSVPGLYNEQFF. DNA for the CDR3: TGTGCCAGCAGTGTCCCGGGCCTTTACAATGAGCAGTTCTTC.

This chain joins TRBV5-6 and TRBJ2-1; possible D gene TRBD1, 6 bases. The CDR3 has 13 amino acids. CDR1 and CDR2 (germline): SGHDT, YYEEEE. Trimming removed 2 bases at V and 5 bases at J, with 8 bases between. The CDR3: CASSLGDNNEQFF. CDR3 nucleotides: TGTGCCAGCAGCTTAGGGGACAACAATGAGCAGTTCTTC.

V is TRBV6-1 and J is TRBJ2-7, with TRBD2 as a possible D gene (6 bases). CDR1 and CDR2 from the germline V gene are MNHNS and SASEGT. The CDR3 contains 14 residues. Trimming pared 3 bases from V and 2 bases from J, leaving 11 bases between. The CDR3 DNA reads as TGTGCCAGCAGTGAGACCGGGAGCCCCTACGAGCAGTACTTC. Amino acid sequence: CASSETGSPYEQYF.

The chain joins TRBV28 to TRBJ2-7; a weak D match, TRBD2 (6 bases). This CDR3 has 16 residues. Germline CDR1 MDHEN, CDR2 SYDVKM. The V end lost 2 bases, the J end lost 2 bases, and 16 bases lay between the germline ends. The CDR3 spells CASSLRSGRGTYEQYF. CDR3 DNA: TGTGCCAGCAGTTTACGTTCCGGACGGGGGACCTACGAGCAGTACTTC.

DNA for the CDR3: TGTGCCAGCACCCCCCTAGGGGGAGTTTACAATGAGCAGTTCTTC. It specifies CASTPLGGVYNEQFF. This chain links TRBV7-6 with TRBJ2-1, with D perhaps TRBD1 (6 bases). Germline CDR1 reads SGHVS; CDR2 reads FNYEAQ. The germline V and J ends were trimmed by 7 bases and 4 bases, with 17 bases remaining between them. The CDR3 spans 15 residues.

V is TRBV30 and J is TRBJ1-2; D remains ambiguous. CDR1 and CDR2 (germline): GTSNPN, SVGIG (reference sequence). The CDR3 extends over 13 amino acids. The V end was cut by 0 bases, the J end by 8 bases, with 13 bases between. The CDR3 loop reads CAWSVVSDGGYTF. The CDR3 DNA is TGTGCCTGGAGTGTCGTTTCCGACGGAGGCTACACCTTC.

The chain joins TRBV27 to TRBJ2-3; possible D gene TRBD1, 6 bases. This CDR3 spans 17 amino acids. Germline assignment: CDR1 MNHEY and CDR2 SMNVEV (reference sequence). V shed 5 bases and J shed 2 bases, with 20 bases lying between them. The CDR3 DNA sequence: TGTGCCAGCAGTGGGACCCAGGTACAGGGAAACACAGATACGCAGTATTTT. It specifies CASSGTQVQGNTDTQYF.